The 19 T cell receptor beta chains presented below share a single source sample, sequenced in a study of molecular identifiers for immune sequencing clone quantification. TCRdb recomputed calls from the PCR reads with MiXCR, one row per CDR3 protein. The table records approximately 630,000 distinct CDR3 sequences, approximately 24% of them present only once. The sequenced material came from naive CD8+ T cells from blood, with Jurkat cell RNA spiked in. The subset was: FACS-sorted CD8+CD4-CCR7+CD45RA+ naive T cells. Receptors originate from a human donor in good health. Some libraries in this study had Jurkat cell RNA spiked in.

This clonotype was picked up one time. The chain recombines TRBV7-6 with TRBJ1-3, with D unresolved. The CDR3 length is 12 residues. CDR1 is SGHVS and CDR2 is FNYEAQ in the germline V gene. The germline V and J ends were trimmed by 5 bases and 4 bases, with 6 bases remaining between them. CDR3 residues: CASSETGNTIYF. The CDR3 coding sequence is TGTGCCAGCAGCGAGACAGGAAACACCATATATTTT.

The CDR3 DNA is TGTGCCAGCTCACCCGACAGAGGGGAGCTCTACAATGAGCAGTTCTTC. Protein: CASSPDRGELYNEQFF. The V call is TRBV18, the J call TRBJ2-1, with D perhaps TRBD1 or TRBD2 (5 bases each). Germline V lookup: CDR1 KGHSH, CDR2 LQKENI. This CDR3 is 16 amino acids long. Between the trimmed V and J ends, which lost 3 bases and 3 bases, there was a span of 15 bases.

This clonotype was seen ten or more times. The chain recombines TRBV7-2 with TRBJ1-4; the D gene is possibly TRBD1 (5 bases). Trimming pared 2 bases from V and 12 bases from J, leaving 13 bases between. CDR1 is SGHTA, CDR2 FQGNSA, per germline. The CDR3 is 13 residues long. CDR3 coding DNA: TGTGCCAGCAGCTTAATGGTGGAAGGGGAACTGTTTTTT. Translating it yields CASSLMVEGELFF.

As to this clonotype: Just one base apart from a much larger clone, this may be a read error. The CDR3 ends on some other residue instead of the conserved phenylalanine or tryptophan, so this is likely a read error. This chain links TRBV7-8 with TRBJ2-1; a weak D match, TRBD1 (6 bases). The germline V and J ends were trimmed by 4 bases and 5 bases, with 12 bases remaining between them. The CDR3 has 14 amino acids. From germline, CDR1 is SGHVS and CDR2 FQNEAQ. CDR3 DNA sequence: TGTGCCAGCAGCTCGAGGACAGTCAACAATGAGCAGTTCCTC. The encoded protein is CASSSRTVNNEQFL.

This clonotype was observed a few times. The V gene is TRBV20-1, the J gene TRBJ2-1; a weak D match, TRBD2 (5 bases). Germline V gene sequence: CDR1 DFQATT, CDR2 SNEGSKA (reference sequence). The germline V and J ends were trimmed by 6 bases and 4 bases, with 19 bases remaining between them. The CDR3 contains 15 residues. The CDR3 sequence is CSAETDFTFYNEQFF. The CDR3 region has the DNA TGCAGTGCAGAGACGGACTTCACCTTTTACAATGAGCAGTTCTTC.

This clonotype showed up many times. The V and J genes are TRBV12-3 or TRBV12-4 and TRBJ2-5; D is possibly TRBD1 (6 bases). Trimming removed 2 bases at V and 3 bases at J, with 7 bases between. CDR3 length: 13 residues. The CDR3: CASSLQGKETQYF. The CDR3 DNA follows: TGTGCCAGCAGTTTACAGGGGAAAGAGACCCAGTACTTC.

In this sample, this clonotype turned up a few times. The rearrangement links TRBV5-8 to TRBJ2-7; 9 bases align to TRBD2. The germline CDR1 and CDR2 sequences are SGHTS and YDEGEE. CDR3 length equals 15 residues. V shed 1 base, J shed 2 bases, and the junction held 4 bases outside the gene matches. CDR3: CASSLTSSGAYEQYF. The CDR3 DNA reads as TGTGCCAGCAGCTTGACGTCTAGCGGGGCCTACGAGCAGTACTTC.

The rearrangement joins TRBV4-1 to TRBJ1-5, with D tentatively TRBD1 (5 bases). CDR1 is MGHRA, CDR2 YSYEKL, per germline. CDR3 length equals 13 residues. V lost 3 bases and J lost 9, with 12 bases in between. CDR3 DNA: TGCGCCAGCAGCCACGGTGGGGGTCCGCCCCAGCATTTT. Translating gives CASSHGGGPPQHF.

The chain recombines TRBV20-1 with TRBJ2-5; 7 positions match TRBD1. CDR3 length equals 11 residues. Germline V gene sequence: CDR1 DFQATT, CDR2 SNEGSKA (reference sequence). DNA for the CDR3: TGCTCTCACAGGGGAGAAGTGACCCAGTACTTC. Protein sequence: CSHRGEVTQYF.

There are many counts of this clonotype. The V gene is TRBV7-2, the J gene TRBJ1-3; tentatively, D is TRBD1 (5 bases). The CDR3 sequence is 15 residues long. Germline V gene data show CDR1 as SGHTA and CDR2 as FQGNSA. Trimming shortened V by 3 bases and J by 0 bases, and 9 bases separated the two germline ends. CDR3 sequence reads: CASSFGHPSGNTIYF. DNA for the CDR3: TGTGCCAGCAGCTTTGGACACCCCTCTGGAAACACCATATATTTT.

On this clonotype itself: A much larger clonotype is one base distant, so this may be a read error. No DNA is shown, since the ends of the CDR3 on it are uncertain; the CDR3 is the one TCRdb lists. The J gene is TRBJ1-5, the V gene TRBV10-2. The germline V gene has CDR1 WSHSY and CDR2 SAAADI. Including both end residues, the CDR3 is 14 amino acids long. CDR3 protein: CARLYGCGDQPQHF.

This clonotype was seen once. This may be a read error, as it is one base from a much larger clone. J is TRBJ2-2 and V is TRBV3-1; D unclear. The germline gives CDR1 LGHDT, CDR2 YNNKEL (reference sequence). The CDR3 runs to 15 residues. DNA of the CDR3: TGTGCCAGCAGCCAAGTAGGTCAGAACATCGGGGAGCTGTTTTTT. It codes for CASSQVGQNIGELFF.

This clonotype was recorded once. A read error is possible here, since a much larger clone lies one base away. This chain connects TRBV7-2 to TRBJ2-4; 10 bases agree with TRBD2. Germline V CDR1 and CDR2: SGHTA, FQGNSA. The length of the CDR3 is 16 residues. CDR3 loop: CASSFSTSGSKNIHYF. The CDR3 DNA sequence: TGTGCCAGCAGCTTTTCGACTAGCGGGTCCAAAAACATTCATTACTTC.

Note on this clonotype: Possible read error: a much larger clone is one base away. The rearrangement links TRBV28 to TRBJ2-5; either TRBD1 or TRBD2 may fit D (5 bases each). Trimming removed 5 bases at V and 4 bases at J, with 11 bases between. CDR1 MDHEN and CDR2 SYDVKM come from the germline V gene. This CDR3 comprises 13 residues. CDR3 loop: CASSPRGAETQYF. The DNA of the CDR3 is TGTGCCAGCAGTCCCCGGGGCGCAGAGACCCAGTACTTC.

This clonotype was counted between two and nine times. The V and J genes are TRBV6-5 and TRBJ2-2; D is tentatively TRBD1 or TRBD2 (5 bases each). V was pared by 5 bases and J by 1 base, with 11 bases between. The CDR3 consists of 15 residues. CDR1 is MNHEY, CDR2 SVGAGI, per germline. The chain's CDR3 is CASSASRGNTGELFF. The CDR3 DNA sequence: TGTGCCAGCAGTGCCTCGAGGGGGAACACCGGGGAGCTGTTTTTT.

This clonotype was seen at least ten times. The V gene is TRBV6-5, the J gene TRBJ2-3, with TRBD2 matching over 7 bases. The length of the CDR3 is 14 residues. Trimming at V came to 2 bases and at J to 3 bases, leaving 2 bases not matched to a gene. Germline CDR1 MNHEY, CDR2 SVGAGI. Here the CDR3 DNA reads TGTGCCAGCAGTTACGGACTAGGGACAGATACGCAGTATTTT. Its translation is CASSYGLGTDTQYF.

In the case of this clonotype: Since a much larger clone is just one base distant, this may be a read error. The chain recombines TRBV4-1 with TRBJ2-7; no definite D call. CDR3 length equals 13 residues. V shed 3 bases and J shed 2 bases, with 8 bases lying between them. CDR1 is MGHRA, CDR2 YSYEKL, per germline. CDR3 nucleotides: TGCGCCAGCAGCCAGGAGAGCCCCTACGAGCAGTACTTC. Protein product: CASSQESPYEQYF.

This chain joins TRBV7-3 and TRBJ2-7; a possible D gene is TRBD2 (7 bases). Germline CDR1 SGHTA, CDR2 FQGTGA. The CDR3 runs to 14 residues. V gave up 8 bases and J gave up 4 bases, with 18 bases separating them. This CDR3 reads CASSEGGGPYEQYF. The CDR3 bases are TGTGCCAGCTCAGAGGGGGGAGGGCCTTACGAGCAGTACTTC.

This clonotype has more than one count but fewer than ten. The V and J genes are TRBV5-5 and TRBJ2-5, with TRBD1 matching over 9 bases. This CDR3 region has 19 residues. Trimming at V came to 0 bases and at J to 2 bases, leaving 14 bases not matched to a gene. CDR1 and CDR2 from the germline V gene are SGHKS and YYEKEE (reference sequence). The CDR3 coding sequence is TGTGCCAGCAGCTTGGGACCCGGGACAGGGTCTGCAAGGCAAGAGACCCAGTACTTC. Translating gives CASSLGPGTGSARQETQYF.